This is a list of T cell receptor beta chains from one sample in a study of blood T cell repertoires in COVID-19. Produced via immunoSEQ multiplex PCR; TCRdb's table is partial and in-frame only. The sample records 200,000 to 250,000 clones, 70% to 90% being singletons. Material: peripheral blood. The receptors here all came from a man aged 25 to 40 with COVID-19, enrolled during active disease. The CDR3 runs from the conserved cysteine through the conserved F or W. A D gene is named only where the DNA matches it firmly. A row's size may be missing; if present it is once, few, many or a size class.

once,TRBD2,TRBJ2-3,TRBV29-1,CSVESLADRTDTQYF,TGCAGCGTTGAAAGTCTAGCGGATCGCACAGATACGCAGTATTTT
-,-,TRBJ1-2,TRBV4-3,CASSQVAGPSYTF,TGCGCCAGCAGCCAAGTGGCAGGGCCGAGCTACACCTTC
-,-,TRBJ1-3,TRBV28,CASSLPGQGNTIYF,TGTGCCAGCAGTTTACCCGGACAGGGAAACACCATATATTTT
-,TRBD1,TRBJ1-2,TRBV7-9,CASRHGQGSGYGYTF,TGTGCCAGCAGGCATGGACAGGGGTCTGGCTATGGCTACACCTTC
-,-,TRBJ2-5,TRBV29-1,CSVEDLSSAQETQYF,TGCAGCGTTGAAGATCTTTCTAGCGCACAAGAGACCCAGTACTTC
-,-,TRBJ1-1,TRBV4-3,CASSQDLQISDETEAFF,TGCGCCAGCAGCCAAGATCTCCAAATTAGCGACGAGACTGAAGCTTTCTTT
-,TRBD1,TRBJ2-5,TRBV4-2,CASSQDDRGRETQYF,TGTGCCAGCAGCCAAGACGACAGGGGGCGGGAGACCCAGTACTTC
-,TRBD2,TRBJ2-1,TRBV27,CASSRGTSGRNEQFF,TGTGCCAGCAGTCGTGGGACTAGCGGGAGAAATGAGCAGTTCTTC
-,-,TRBJ1-2,TRBV7-9,CASSLAMRTYDGYTF,TGTGCCAGCAGCTTAGCTATGAGGACTTATGATGGCTACACCTTC
few,-,TRBJ1-2,TRBV7-2,CASSLAGRYGYTF,TGTGCCAGCAGCTTAGCCGGTAGATATGGCTACACCTTC
-,TRBD1,TRBJ2-1,TRBV7-3,CASSSGQGAYNEQFF,TGTGCCAGCAGCTCGGGACAGGGGGCCTACAATGAGCAGTTCTTC
-,TRBD1,TRBJ1-2,TRBV7-2,CASSSYLGTGLGYTF,TGTGCCAGCAGCTCTTATTTAGGGACAGGCCTCGGCTACACCTTC
-,-,TRBJ2-3,TRBV6-2/TRBV6-3,CASSYGATIDTQYF,TGTGCCAGCAGTTACGGGGCAACAATAGATACGCAGTATTTT
-,TRBD2,TRBJ2-2,TRBV5-5,CASSGGLAGADTGELFF,TGTGCCAGCAGCGGGGGACTAGCGGGGGCCGACACCGGGGAGCTGTTTTTT
-,-,TRBJ1-5,TRBV4-2,CASSQEWLLEGQPQHF,TGTGCCAGCAGCCAAGAATGGCTCCTCGAGGGTCAGCCCCAGCATTTT
-,-,TRBJ2-2,TRBV5-4,CASSLKQGTGELFF,TGTGCCAGCAGCTTGAAACAGGGAACCGGGGAGCTGTTTTTT
-,-,TRBJ2-5,TRBV4-1,CASSQDQGSGETQYF,TGCGCCAGCAGCCAAGATCAGGGGTCAGGGGAGACCCAGTACTTC
-,TRBD1,TRBJ1-3,TRBV10-3,CAISVNPGTASSGNTIYF,TGTGCCATCAGTGTCAACCCCGGGACAGCGAGCTCTGGAAACACCATATATTTT
few,-,TRBJ2-7,TRBV25-1,CASSEYSRDEQYF,TGTGCCAGCAGTGAATATTCGAGGGACGAGCAGTACTTC
once,-,TRBJ2-1,TRBV9,CASSVEVGGAIYNEQFF,TGTGCCAGCAGCGTAGAAGTAGGAGGGGCGATTTACAATGAGCAGTTCTTC
few,TRBD2,TRBJ2-1,TRBV4-1,CASSHPGQGTSGRTNEQFF,TGCGCCAGCAGCCATCCGGGACAGGGGACTAGCGGGAGAACCAATGAGCAGTTCTTC
-,-,TRBJ2-1,TRBV3-1/TRBV3-2,CASSQENGIYNEQFF,TGTGCCAGCAGCCAAGAAAACGGGATCTACAATGAGCAGTTCTTC
-,-,TRBJ1-2,TRBV3-1/TRBV3-2,CASSNTGGYGYTF,TGTGCCAGCAGCAACACCGGCGGCTATGGCTACACCTTC
-,-,TRBJ1-1,TRBV18,CASSLNRESTEAFF,TGTGCCAGCTCACTGAACAGAGAAAGCACTGAAGCTTTCTTT
-,TRBD2,TRBJ2-2,TRBV2,CASTLRGGGTGELFF,TGTGCCAGCACCCTGCGGGGGGGTGGGACCGGGGAGCTGTTTTTT
-,TRBD1,TRBJ2-4,TRBV27,CASSSIGQGVTKNIQYF,TGTGCCAGCAGTTCAATAGGGCAGGGGGTAACCAAAAACATTCAGTACTTC